This is a list of T cell receptor beta chains from one sample in a study of cytomegalovirus exposure and HLA in healthy donors. Profiling relied on immunoSEQ multiplex PCR, and the TCRdb table lists in-frame clones only, not all of them. The repertoire holds 150,000 to 200,000 clones, with around 84% as singletons. The sequenced sample consisted of PBMCs. The receptors originated from a woman aged 40 to 50 in good health and CMV-seronegative. Each CDR3 is given with its conserved first and last residue. The D gene is left open where the match is weak. Clone size is given for some rows only: seen once, a few or many times, or a class if the clone is expanded.

cdr3_aa cdr3_nt j_call clone_size v_call d_call
CASRSGLAGFNEQFF TGTGCCAGCAGATCGGGACTAGCGGGGTTCAATGAGCAGTTCTTC TRBJ2-1 few TRBV2 TRBD2
CASSRSRVSANQHF TGTGCCAGCAGCAGAAGCAGGGTCTCGGCCAACCAGCATTTT TRBJ1-5 . TRBV6-5 .
CASSQDRTGELFF TGCGCCAGCAGCCAAGATCGGACCGGGGAGCTGTTTTTT TRBJ2-2 . TRBV4-1 .
CASSEGQGKAFF TGTGCCAGCAGTGAAGGGCAGGGAAAAGCTTTCTTT TRBJ1-1 . TRBV25-1 .
CATSRDRGKETQYF TGTGCCACCAGCAGAGACAGGGGGAAAGAGACCCAGTACTTC TRBJ2-5 . TRBV15 TRBD1
CAISDPTGLMNEQFF TGTGCCATCAGTGATCCGACAGGGTTGATGAATGAGCAGTTCTTC TRBJ2-1 . TRBV10-3 TRBD1
CASSLGGSGANVLTF TGTGCCAGCAGTTTAGGAGGGTCTGGGGCCAACGTCCTGACTTTC TRBJ2-6 . TRBV28 .
CASSGTSGVFYNEQFF TGTGCCAGCAGCGGGACTAGCGGGGTCTTCTACAATGAGCAGTTCTTC TRBJ2-1 . TRBV2 TRBD2
CARGPPPGGDSYGYTF TGTGCCAGGGGACCCCCCCCAGGGGGCGATAGCTATGGCTACACCTTC TRBJ1-2 . TRBV2 TRBD1
CASSYERNMNTEAFF TGTGCCAGCAGTTATGAGAGGAACATGAACACTGAAGCTTTCTTT TRBJ1-1 . TRBV6-6 .
CASSFGRYGSSGNTIYF TGTGCCAGCAGTTTCGGGAGGTACGGAAGCTCTGGAAACACCATATATTTT TRBJ1-3 . TRBV28 .
CASSNYITSGGITDTQYF TGTGCCAGCAGCAACTACATTACTAGCGGGGGGATCACAGATACGCAGTATTTT TRBJ2-3 . TRBV27 TRBD2
CASSRSQGRYGYTF TGTGCCAGCAGCCGTTCACAGGGACGATATGGCTACACCTTC TRBJ1-2 . TRBV27 .
CASSYRDRPYEQYF TGTGCCAGCAGTTATCGAGACAGACCCTACGAGCAGTACTTC TRBJ2-7 . TRBV6-6 .
CASSYSLSGGETQYF TGTGCCAGCAGTTACTCGTTGAGCGGGGGAGAGACCCAGTACTTC TRBJ2-5 . TRBV6-5 TRBD2
CARGVAGGISYNEQFF TGTGCCAGGGGAGTCGCGGGGGGGATTTCCTACAATGAGCAGTTCTTC TRBJ2-1 once TRBV2 TRBD2
CASRRTEIYEQYF TGTGCCAGCAGACGGACAGAGATCTACGAGCAGTACTTC TRBJ2-7 . TRBV28 .
CASNRAGEGTDTQYF TGTGCCAGCAATCGAGCGGGGGAAGGCACAGATACGCAGTATTTT TRBJ2-3 . TRBV27 TRBD2
CASSDSTGSRTQYF TGTGCCAGCAGCGACTCGACAGGGAGTCGGACCCAGTACTTC TRBJ2-5 . TRBV27 TRBD1
CASRGELGTYYEQYF TGTGCCAGCAGAGGTGAGCTGGGCACTTACTACGAGCAGTACTTC TRBJ2-7 . TRBV2 .
CASSAFRDSLTDTQYF TGTGCCAGCAGTGCCTTCCGGGACAGTCTAACAGATACGCAGTATTTT TRBJ2-3 . TRBV25-1 TRBD1
CASTFSSYNSPLHF TGTGCCAGTACATTCAGCTCCTATAATTCACCCCTCCACTTT TRBJ1-6 . TRBV19 .
CASSLGDREFFGELFF TGTGCCAGCAGTCTCGGGGACAGGGAATTTTTTGGGGAGCTGTTTTTT TRBJ2-2 . TRBV5-4 TRBD1
CASRLAGGANTGELFF TGTGCCAGCAGGCTAGCGGGGGGCGCGAACACCGGGGAGCTGTTTTTT TRBJ2-2 . TRBV7-3 TRBD2
CASSIERVGLKADTQYF TGTGCCAGTAGTATTGAGAGGGTTGGGCTTAAGGCAGATACGCAGTATTTT TRBJ2-3 . TRBV19 .
CASSPPGQGDSPLHF TGTGCCAGCTCACCACCGGGGCAGGGGGACTCACCCCTCCACTTT TRBJ1-6 few TRBV18 TRBD1
CATSGLAGKYEQYF TGTGCCACCTCGGGACTAGCGGGAAAATACGAGCAGTACTTC TRBJ2-7 . TRBV2 TRBD2
CASSSPGQGNTEAFF TGTGCCAGTAGTTCTCCGGGACAGGGGAACACTGAAGCTTTCTTT TRBJ1-1 . TRBV19 TRBD1
CASRAGTAPSYGYTF TGTGCCAGCAGGGCCGGGACAGCGCCTTCCTATGGCTACACCTTC TRBJ1-2 few TRBV2 TRBD1
CASSMTGTYEQYF TGTGCCAGTAGTATGACAGGAACCTACGAGCAGTACTTC TRBJ2-7 . TRBV19 .
CASSYQGARGNTIYF TGTGCCAGCAGCTATCAGGGGGCGCGAGGAAACACCATATATTTT TRBJ1-3 . TRBV7-9 TRBD1
CAIHSQPNTEAFF TGTGCCATACACAGTCAACCGAACACTGAAGCTTTCTTT TRBJ1-1 . TRBV2 .
CATSRGPGTGGPSNQPQHF TGTGCCACCAGCAGAGGTCCCGGGACAGGGGGCCCTAGCAATCAGCCCCAGCATTTT TRBJ1-5 . TRBV15 TRBD1
CASSQDPGHSGNTIYF TGTGCCAGCAGCCAAGATCCAGGACACTCTGGAAACACCATATATTTT TRBJ1-3 . TRBV4-2 .
CAGQTRTGSYEQYF TGTGCCGGTCAGACACGGACAGGGTCCTACGAGCAGTACTTC TRBJ2-7 . TRBV7-9 TRBD1
CASSFDRVSPEAFF TGTGCCAGCAGTTTTGACAGGGTGTCTCCTGAAGCTTTCTTT TRBJ1-1 once TRBV28 TRBD1
CASSPTGQGRNTIYF TGTGCCAGCAGTCCCACGGGGCAGGGGAGAAACACCATATATTTT TRBJ1-3 . TRBV28 .
CASSPGNGQGGNYGYTF TGTGCCAGCAGTCCAGGAAACGGACAGGGCGGTAACTATGGCTACACCTTC TRBJ1-2 . TRBV27 TRBD1
CASSYSSLGSYEQYF TGTGCCAGCAGTTACTCGAGCCTCGGGAGTTACGAGCAGTACTTC TRBJ2-7 . TRBV6-5 .
CASSEQGLNQPQHF TGTGCCAGCAGTGAACAGGGTTTGAATCAGCCCCAGCATTTT TRBJ1-5 . TRBV2 .
CASSLEGGASTNYGYTF TGCGCCAGCAGCTTGGAAGGGGGCGCATCGACCAACTATGGCTACACCTTC TRBJ1-2 . TRBV5-1 TRBD1
CASSEYSRTGLYGYTF TGTGCCAGCAGTGAATATTCTCGGACAGGGCTCTATGGCTACACCTTC TRBJ1-2 . TRBV2 TRBD1
CASSSSRRWGEQFF TGTGCCAGCAGCTCGAGTAGGAGGTGGGGTGAGCAGTTCTTC TRBJ2-1 . TRBV11-2 .
CASSSHAQETQYF TGTGCCAGCAGTTCACATGCCCAAGAGACCCAGTACTTC TRBJ2-5 . TRBV6-1 .
CAISETGDHSYEQYF TGTGCCATCAGTGAAACAGGGGACCATTCCTACGAGCAGTACTTC TRBJ2-7 . TRBV10-3 TRBD1
CASGGQYTF TGTGCCAGCGGGGGACAGTACACCTTC TRBJ1-2 . TRBV21-1 .
CSSSFGGATYNSPLHF TGTTCCAGCAGCTTTGGAGGGGCTACCTATAATTCACCCCTCCACTTT TRBJ1-6 . TRBV7-9 .
CAISAQGALSGANVLTF TGTGCCATCAGTGCACAGGGGGCGCTCTCCGGGGCCAACGTCCTGACTTTC TRBJ2-6 . TRBV10-3 TRBD1